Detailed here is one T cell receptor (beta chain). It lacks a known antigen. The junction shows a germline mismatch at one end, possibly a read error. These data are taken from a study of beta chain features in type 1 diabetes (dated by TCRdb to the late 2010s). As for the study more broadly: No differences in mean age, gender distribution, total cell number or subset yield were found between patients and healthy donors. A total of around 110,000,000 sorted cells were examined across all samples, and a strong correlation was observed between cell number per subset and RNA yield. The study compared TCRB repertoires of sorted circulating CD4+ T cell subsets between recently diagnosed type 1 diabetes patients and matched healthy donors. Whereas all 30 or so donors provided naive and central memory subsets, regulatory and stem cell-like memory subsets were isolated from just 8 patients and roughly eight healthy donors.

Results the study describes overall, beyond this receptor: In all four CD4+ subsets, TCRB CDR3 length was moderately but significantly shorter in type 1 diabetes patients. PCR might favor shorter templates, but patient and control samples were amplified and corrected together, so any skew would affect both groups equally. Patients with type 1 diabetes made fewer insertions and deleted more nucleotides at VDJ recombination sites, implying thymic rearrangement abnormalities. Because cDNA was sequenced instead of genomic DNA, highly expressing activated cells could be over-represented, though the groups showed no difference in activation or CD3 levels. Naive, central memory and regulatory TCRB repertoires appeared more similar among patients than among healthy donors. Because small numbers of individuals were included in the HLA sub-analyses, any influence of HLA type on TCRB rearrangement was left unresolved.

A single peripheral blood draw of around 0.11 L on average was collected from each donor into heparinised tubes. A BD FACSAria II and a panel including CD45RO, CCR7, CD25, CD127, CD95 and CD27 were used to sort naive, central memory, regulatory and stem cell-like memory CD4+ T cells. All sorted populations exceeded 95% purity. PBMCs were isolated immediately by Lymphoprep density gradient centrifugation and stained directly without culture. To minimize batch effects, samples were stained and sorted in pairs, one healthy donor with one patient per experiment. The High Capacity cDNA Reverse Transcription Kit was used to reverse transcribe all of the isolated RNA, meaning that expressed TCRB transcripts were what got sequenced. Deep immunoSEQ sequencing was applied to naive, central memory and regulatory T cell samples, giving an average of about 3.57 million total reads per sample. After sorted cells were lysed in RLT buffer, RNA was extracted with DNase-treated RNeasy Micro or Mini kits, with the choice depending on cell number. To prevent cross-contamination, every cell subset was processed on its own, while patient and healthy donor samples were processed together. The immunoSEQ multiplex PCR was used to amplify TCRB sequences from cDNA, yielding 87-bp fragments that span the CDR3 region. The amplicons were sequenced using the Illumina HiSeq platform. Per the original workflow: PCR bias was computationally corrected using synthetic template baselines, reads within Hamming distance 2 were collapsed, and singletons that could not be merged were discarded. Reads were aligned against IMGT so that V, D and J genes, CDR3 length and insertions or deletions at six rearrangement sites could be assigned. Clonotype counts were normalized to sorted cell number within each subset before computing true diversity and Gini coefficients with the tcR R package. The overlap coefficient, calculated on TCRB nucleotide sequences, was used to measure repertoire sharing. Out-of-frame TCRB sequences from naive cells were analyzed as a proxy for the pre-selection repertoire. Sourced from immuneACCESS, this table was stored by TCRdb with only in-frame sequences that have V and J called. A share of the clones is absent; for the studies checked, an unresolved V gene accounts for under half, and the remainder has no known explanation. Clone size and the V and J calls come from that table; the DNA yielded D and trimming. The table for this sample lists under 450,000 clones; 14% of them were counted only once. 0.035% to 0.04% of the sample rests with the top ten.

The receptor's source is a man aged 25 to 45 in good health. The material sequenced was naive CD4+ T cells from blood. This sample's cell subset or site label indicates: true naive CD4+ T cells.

In nucleotide form, the sequence is TGTGCTAGTGCTAAGTCGGGTGCTGAGGCTTTCTTT. It encodes CASAKSGAEAFF. This sequence uses TRBV12-5 and TRBJ1-1; no D segment can be confidently identified. Its CDR3 holds 12 amino acids, cysteine through phenylalanine. Left in the record is the CDR3 DNA by itself, 36 bases read in frame from the first base. For CDR1 and CDR2, the germline V gene lists LGHNT and FRNRAP.